This paragraph covers one T cell receptor (beta chain) sequence. The second PCR ran about 6 to 11 cycles with a sample-barcoded 5' primer and J-beta primers. MiXCR, run by TCRdb on the 5' RACE reads, gives a single entry per CDR3 protein. Of some 1,000,000 distinct CDR3 sequences in the sample, around 25% were seen once. These data originate in a study of blood T cells in healthy people across ages. The V segment lost 8 bases and the J segment 1 base; nucleotides outside the gene matches: 4. The CDR3 runs to 13 residues. From germline, CDR1 is MNHNY and CDR2 SVGAGI (reference sequence). The sample also formed part of further work on T cells of mothers and their children.

V is TRBV6-6 and J is TRBJ2-7; 8 positions match TRBD1. This clonotype originated in a girl aged 2 to 9 in good health. Sequencing input: blood. CDR3 sequence: CASATGGSYEQYF. Here the CDR3 DNA reads TGTGCCAGCGCCACAGGGGGGTCCTACGAGCAGTACTTC.